Here is one T cell receptor (beta chain) with its context. Its antigen has not been determined. No clone much larger than this one lies a single base away; base qualities are absent. Read against the paper, the sample's time point label means: about 28 days (+/-7) after the second vaccine dose. AZD1222 recipients whose second dose came at about 4 weeks and those whose second dose came at about 12 weeks were combined into one group, since spike-specific TCR depth and breadth did not differ between the two schedules. The vaccinee samples were drawn from two UK trials, COV001 and COV002, one of which was a single-blind randomized controlled phase 2/3 trial testing AZD1222 (ChAdOx1 nCoV-19) in healthy adults. For TCRbeta chain sequencing, PBMC samples from trial participants were taken at day 0 and at day 28 after the second dose. The CDR3 regions of human TCRbeta chains were analyzed by immunosequencing. Processing in the source paper ran as follows. TCRs in the repertoires were compared against a reference library of SARS-CoV-2-specific TCRs that had been generated with the MIRA antigen-specificity platform. Breadth was defined as the fraction of unique TCRs that were SARS-CoV-2-associated, and depth was defined as the fraction of total T cells that were SARS-CoV-2-associated. Using the MIRA data, each spike-specific TCR was mapped to the spike region that the TCR reacts to and placed in a CD4 or CD8 class. Log10-transformed breadth and depth values were compared by one-way ANOVA with Sidak's multiple comparisons tests. The source is immuneACCESS, and TCRdb retained only in-frame sequences with V and J called. Part of the clones is not carried over; for the studies checked, unresolved V genes explain less than half of this, and the remainder is unexplained. V, J and clone size reflect that table, while D and trimming were determined from the DNA. This sample lists over 110,000 clones; 85% to 90% were detected once. In total, the top ten clones hold under 2% of the sample.

The record originates from a study of T cell responses to AZD1222 COVID-19 vaccine (dated by TCRdb to about 2021). Regarding the research as a whole: A total of about 240 trial participants underwent TCR sequencing, of whom some 210 received two doses of AZD1222 and some 26 received two doses of the MenACWY control vaccine. Trial participants were enrolled into age subgroups of 18-55, 56-69 and 70-plus years, which contained about 150, 28 and 57 TCR-sequenced participants, respectively. The research as a whole found: CD4 TCRs associated with the vaccine covered the entire spike protein, and the dominant responses were in regions 160-218 and 743-854. Reportedly, almost half of the unique spike-specific TCRs recognized epitopes lying outside the regions that are mutated in the B.1.351 and B.1.1.7 variants. After two AZD1222 doses, both the breadth and the depth of spike-specific TCRs were significantly higher than at day 0 and than in MenACWY recipients. Participants were mostly white British, with more females than males. The authors suggested clonal diversity may have been underestimated. The 56-69-year group was small, and its depth increase did not reach significance, likely because of low power. No day 14 peak-response samples were available, so repertoires were characterized only after the peak T cell response. Conclusions about previously exposed vaccinees are limited, since just five or six AZD1222 recipients were seropositive for SARS-CoV-2 at baseline.

Deletion took 5 bases off V and 3 bases off J, with a span of 13 bases between the germline ends. From a lookup of the germline V gene, CDR1 and CDR2 are SGHVS and FQNEAQ. From cysteine to phenylalanine, the CDR3 is 14 amino acids long. CDR3 DNA only is kept here, 42 bases in frame from base 1. The material was peripheral blood, obtained 28 days after the second AZD1222 dose. Recombination linked TRBV7-8 to TRBJ1-1, with TRBD1 tentatively as D gene (5 bases match). The origin of this receptor is an adult who received the AZD1222 COVID-19 vaccine. The nucleotide sequence is given as TGTGCCAGCAGCCTTAGCTTGGGGGACACTGAAGCTTTCTTT. It translates as CASSLSLGDTEAFF.